This entry lists 8 T cell receptor beta chains sequenced from one sample in a study of T cell responses to AZD1222 COVID-19 vaccine. TCRdb's copy holds only in-frame clones and misses some; the assay was immunoSEQ multiplex PCR. The data show about 96,000 clones, with roughly 89% seen just once and 5.2% held by the top ten. The specimen was peripheral blood, collected on day 0 of MenACWY control vaccination. The receptors shown here come from an adult in good health.

The gene calls are TRBV9 and TRBJ1-2; D not certain. Trimming stripped 4 bases from V and 1 base from J, with 11 bases between. CDR1 is SGDLS and CDR2 is YYNGEE in the germline V gene. This CDR3 has 14 residues. The CDR3 DNA sequence: TGTGCCAGCAGCTTTGGGGAAGATAACTATGGCTACACCTTC. This sequence encodes CASSFGEDNYGYTF.

This clone has only one observation. J is TRBJ2-5 and V is TRBV20-1; no definite D call. Deletions cut 7 bases from V and 5 bases from J, with 17 bases between. Per germline, CDR1 DFQATT and CDR2 SNEGSKA (reference sequence). The length of the CDR3 is 13 residues. The CDR3 loop reads CSVSGLVGETQYF. As DNA, the CDR3 is TGCAGTGTTAGTGGGCTAGTTGGTGAGACCCAGTACTTC.

The V gene is TRBV7-2, the J gene TRBJ1-3, with D perhaps TRBD1 (5 bases). V was cut by 5 bases and J by 2 bases, with 10 bases left in between. Germline V gives CDR1 SGHTA, CDR2 FQGNSA. The CDR3 extends over 14 amino acids. The CDR3, as DNA: TGTGCCAGCAGCCGCATGGGGGCTGGAAACACCATATATTTT. It specifies CASSRMGAGNTIYF.

CDR3 coding DNA: TGCGCCAGCAGCCCAGGGGCGATAAATGAAAAACTGTTTTTT. Amino acid sequence: CASSPGAINEKLFF. This chain connects TRBV5-1 to TRBJ1-4; tentative D call: TRBD1 (6 bases). V lost 4 bases and J lost 5, with 12 bases in between. The V gene's germline CDR1 is SGHRS and CDR2 YFSETQ. CDR3 length: 14 residues.

The rearrangement uses TRBV18 and TRBJ1-5; 9 nucleotides line up with TRBD1. The J segment lost 6 bases and the V segment lost 2 bases, leaving 8 bases of the junction unmatched. This CDR3 region has 16 residues. CDR1 is KGHSH and CDR2 is LQKENI in the germline V gene. In DNA form, the CDR3 reads TGTGCCAGCTCACCAACGACAGGGGGTTTCGGTCAGCCCCAGCATTTT. This gives the protein CASSPTTGGFGQPQHF.

The chain employs TRBV14 and TRBJ2-3; 14 positions match TRBD2. The junction had 7 bases not matched to a gene; V was cut back by 2 bases and J by 3 bases. The V gene's germline CDR1 is SGHDN and CDR2 FVKESK. There are 18 residues in the CDR3. The CDR3 bases are TGTGCCAGCAGCCAACGACTGACTAGCGGGAGGGCAACAGATACGCAGTATTTT. This sequence encodes CASSQRLTSGRATDTQYF.

The rearrangement uses TRBV10-3 and TRBJ1-5, with D unresolved. The CDR3 is 12 residues long. The germline V gene encodes CDR1 ENHRY and CDR2 SYGVKD. Between the trimmed V and J ends, which lost 4 bases and 7 bases, there was a span of 8 bases. In nucleotides, the CDR3 is TGTGCCATCAGTGTAGAAGGGCAGCCCCAGCATTTT. It yields the protein CAISVEGQPQHF.

On this clone itself: This sample also contains other DNA sequences that code for the same CDR3. The V and J genes are TRBV6-5 and TRBJ2-5; D call uncertain. The ends were cut back, 0 bases at V and 2 bases at J, with 7 bases in the middle. CDR1 and CDR2 from the germline V gene are MNHEY and SVGAGI. CDR3 length: 14 amino acids. CDR3 sequence reads: CASSYSSGQETQYF. CDR3 nucleotides: TGTGCCAGCAGTTACTCTAGTGGGCAAGAGACCCAGTACTTC.